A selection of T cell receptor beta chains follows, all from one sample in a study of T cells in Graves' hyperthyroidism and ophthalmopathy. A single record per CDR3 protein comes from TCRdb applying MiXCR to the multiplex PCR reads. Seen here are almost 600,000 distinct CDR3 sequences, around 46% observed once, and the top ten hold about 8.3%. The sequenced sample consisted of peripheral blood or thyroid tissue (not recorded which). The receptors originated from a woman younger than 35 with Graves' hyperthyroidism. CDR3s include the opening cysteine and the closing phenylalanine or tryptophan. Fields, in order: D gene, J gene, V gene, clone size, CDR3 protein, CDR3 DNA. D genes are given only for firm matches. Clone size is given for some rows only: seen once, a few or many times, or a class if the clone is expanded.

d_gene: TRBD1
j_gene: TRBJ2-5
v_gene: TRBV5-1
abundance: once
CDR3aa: CASSLGQARGETQYF
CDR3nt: TGCGCCAGCAGCCTCGGACAGGCCCGAGGGGAGACCCAGTACTTC

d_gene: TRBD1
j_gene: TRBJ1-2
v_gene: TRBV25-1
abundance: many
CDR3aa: CASSESGDRSYGYTF
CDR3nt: TGTGCCAGCAGTGAGTCTGGGGACAGGAGCTATGGCTACACCTTC

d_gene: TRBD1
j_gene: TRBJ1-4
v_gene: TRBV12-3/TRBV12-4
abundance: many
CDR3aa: CASSFTGTGANEKLFF
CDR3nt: TGTGCCAGCAGCTTCACCGGGACAGGGGCTAATGAAAAACTGTTTTTT

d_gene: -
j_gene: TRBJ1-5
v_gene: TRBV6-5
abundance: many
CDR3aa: CASSYSGKAGQPQHF
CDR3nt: TGTGCCAGCAGTTACTCAGGGAAAGCAGGTCAGCCCCAGCATTTT

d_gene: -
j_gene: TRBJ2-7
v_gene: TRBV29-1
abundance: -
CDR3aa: CSVELTGLEQYF
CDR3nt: TGCAGCGTAGAATTAACAGGGTTGGAGCAGTACTTC

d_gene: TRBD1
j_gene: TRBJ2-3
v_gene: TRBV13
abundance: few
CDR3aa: CASSATTGRGDTQYF
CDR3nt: TGTGCCAGCAGCGCAACGACAGGGAGAGGGGATACGCAGTATTTT

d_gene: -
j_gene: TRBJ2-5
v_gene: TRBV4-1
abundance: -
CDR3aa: CASSHRPGQETQYF
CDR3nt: TGTGCCAGCAGCCATAGGCCCGGGCAAGAGACCCAGTACTTC

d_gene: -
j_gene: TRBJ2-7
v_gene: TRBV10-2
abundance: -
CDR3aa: CASPGASSYEQYF
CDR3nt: TGCGCCAGCCCGGGGGCGAGCTCCTACGAGCAGTACTTC

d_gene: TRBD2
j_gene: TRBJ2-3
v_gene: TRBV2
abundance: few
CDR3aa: CASSGLAESDTQYF
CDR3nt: TGTGCCAGCAGTGGACTAGCGGAGTCCGATACGCAGTATTTT

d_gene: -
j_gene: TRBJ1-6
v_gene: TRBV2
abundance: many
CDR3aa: CASGSTKVYNSPLHF
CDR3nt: TGTGCTAGCGGGTCGACGAAGGTCTATAATTCACCCCTCCACTTT

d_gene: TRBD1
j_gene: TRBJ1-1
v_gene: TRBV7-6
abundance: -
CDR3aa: CASSGTGATEAFF
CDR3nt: TGTGCCAGCAGCGGCACAGGGGCGACTGAAGCTTTCTTT

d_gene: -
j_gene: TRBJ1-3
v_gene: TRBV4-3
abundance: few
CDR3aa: CASSQGQDGGNTIYF
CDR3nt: TGCGCCAGCAGCCAAGGTCAGGATGGGGGAAACACCATATATTTT

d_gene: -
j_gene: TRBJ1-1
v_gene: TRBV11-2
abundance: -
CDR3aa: CASSLRGYNEAFF
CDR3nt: TGTGCCAGCAGCTTGCGGGGATACAATGAAGCTTTCTTT

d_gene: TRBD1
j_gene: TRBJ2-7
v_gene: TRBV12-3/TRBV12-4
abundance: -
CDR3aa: CASSSATGVGIDEQYF
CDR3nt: TGTGCCAGCAGTTCCGCTACAGGGGTTGGGATCGACGAGCAGTACTTC

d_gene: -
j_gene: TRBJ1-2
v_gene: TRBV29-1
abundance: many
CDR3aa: CSVRAGWAGFYGYTF
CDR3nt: TGCAGCGTTAGGGCAGGATGGGCGGGTTTTTATGGCTACACCTTC

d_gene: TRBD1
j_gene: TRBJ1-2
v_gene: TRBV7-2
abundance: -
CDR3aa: CASSSGQGAGYGYTF
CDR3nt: TGTGCCAGCAGTTCGGGACAGGGGGCGGGCTATGGCTACACCTTC

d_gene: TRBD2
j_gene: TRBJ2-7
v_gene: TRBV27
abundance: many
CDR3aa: CASSLRPTSPGEQYF
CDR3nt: TGTGCCAGCAGTTTGCGACCGACTAGCCCAGGCGAGCAGTACTTC

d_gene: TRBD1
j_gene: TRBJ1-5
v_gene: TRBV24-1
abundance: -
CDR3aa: CATSDALGQGEETQHF
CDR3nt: TGTGCCACCAGTGACGCACTGGGACAGGGTGAGGAGACCCAGCATTTT

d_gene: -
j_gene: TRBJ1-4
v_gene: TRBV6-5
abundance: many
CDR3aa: CASTSGEKLFF
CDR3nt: TGTGCCAGCACCAGCGGGGAAAAACTGTTTTTT

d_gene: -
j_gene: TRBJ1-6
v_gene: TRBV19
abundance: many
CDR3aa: CASSKSRSSYNSPLHF
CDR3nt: TGTGCCAGTAGTAAGAGTCGGAGCTCCTATAATTCACCCCTCCACTTT

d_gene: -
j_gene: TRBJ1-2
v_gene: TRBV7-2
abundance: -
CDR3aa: CAGSQVTGANYGYTF
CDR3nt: TGTGCCGGCAGCCAAGTGACAGGAGCTAACTATGGCTACACCTTC

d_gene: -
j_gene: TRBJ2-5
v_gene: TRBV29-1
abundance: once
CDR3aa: CSVSQETQYF
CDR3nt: TGCAGCGTTAGCCAAGAGACCCAGTACTTC

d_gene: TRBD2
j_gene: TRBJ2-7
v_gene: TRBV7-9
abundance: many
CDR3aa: CASRRALAGGKYEQYF
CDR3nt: TGTGCCAGCAGACGGGCCCTAGCGGGAGGCAAGTACGAGCAGTACTTC

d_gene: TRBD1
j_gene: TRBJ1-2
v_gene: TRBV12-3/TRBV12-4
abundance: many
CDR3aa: CASSLDRGRPYGYTF
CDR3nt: TGTGCCAGCAGTTTAGACAGGGGGAGGCCTTATGGCTACACCTTC

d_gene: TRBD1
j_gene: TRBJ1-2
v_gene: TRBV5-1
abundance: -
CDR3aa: CASRRDSAYGYTF
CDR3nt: TGCGCCAGCAGAAGGGACAGTGCCTATGGCTACACCTTC

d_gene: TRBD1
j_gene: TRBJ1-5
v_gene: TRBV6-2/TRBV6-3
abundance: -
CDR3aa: CASSLGRGRLSQPQHF
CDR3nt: TGTGCCAGCAGTTTAGGCAGGGGGCGCCTCAGTCAGCCCCAGCATTTT

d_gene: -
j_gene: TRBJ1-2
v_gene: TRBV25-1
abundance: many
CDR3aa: CASSETTGRGYTF
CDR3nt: TGTGCCAGCAGTGAAACCACAGGGAGAGGCTACACCTTC

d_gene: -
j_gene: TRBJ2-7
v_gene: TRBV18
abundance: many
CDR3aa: CASSPKTSTQYEQYF
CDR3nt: TGTGCCAGCTCACCTAAGACCTCAACCCAGTACGAGCAGTACTTC

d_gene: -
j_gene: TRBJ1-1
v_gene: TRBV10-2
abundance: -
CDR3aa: CASSEGIYTEAFF
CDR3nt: TGCGCCAGCAGTGAGGGTATCTACACTGAAGCTTTCTTT

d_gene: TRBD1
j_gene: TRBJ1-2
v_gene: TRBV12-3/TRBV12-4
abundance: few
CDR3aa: CASSFRAGRGNYGYTF
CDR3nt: TGTGCCAGCAGTTTCCGGGCGGGCAGGGGGAACTATGGCTACACCTTC

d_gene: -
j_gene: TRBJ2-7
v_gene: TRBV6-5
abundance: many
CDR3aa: CASRLQGFSYEQYF
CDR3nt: TGTGCCAGCAGGCTACAGGGCTTCTCCTACGAGCAGTACTTC

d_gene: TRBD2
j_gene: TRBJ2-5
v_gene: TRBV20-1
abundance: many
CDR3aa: CSARASGRALETQYF
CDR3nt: TGCAGTGCTAGAGCTAGCGGGAGGGCCCTGGAGACCCAGTACTTC

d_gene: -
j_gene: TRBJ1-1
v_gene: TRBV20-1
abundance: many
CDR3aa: CSANSDTMNTEAFF
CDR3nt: TGCAGTGCCAATTCCGACACAATGAACACTGAAGCTTTCTTT

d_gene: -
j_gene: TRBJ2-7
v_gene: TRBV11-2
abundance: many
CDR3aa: CASSLADRFYEQYF
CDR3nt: TGTGCCAGCAGCTTAGCAGACAGGTTTTACGAGCAGTACTTC

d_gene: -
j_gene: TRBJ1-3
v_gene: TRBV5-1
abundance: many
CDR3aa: CASSLESNTIYF
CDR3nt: TGCGCCAGCAGCTTGGAATCCAACACCATATATTTT

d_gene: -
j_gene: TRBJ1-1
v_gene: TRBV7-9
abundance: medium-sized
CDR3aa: CASSPEAFF
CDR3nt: TGTGCCAGCAGCCCTGAAGCTTTCTTT

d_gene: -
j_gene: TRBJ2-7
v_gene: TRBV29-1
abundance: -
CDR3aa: CSVERFSNEQYF
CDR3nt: TGCAGCGTTGAGCGATTCTCCAATGAGCAGTACTTC

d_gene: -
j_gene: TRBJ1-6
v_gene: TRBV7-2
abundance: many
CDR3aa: CASSQVLAVNSPLHF
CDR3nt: TGCGCCAGCAGCCAAGTATTGGCCGTTAATTCACCCCTCCACTTT

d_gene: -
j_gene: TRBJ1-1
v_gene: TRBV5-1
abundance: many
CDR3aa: CASSYPREKAQNTEAFF
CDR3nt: TGCGCCAGCAGCTACCCCAGGGAAAAGGCGCAGAACACTGAAGCTTTCTTT

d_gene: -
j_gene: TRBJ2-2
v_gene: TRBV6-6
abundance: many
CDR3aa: CASSYEGIPTGELFF
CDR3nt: TGTGCCAGCAGTTACGAGGGGATCCCTACCGGGGAGCTGTTTTTT

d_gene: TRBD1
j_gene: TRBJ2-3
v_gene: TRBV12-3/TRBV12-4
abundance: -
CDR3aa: CASSLGQAVTAQYF
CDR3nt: TGTGCCAGCAGTTTGGGACAGGCCGTCACGGCGCAGTATTTT